Listed below are T cell receptor beta chains from one sample, sequenced in a study of tumor-infiltrating lymphocytes in localized non-small cell lung cancer. Sequencing used immunoSEQ multiplex PCR; TCRdb keeps in-frame clones, though not all of them. The table lists 13,000 or so clones, around 74% of them singletons, with roughly an eighth in the top ten. The material sequenced was lung tumor tissue. These receptors came from a human donor with non-small cell lung cancer. Each CDR3 is given without its conserved first and last residue. Clone size is shown for a subset of rows, as once, few, many or a class of expanded clone.

>NA|TRBJ2-7|TRBV7-6
ASSSKTGIEQY
>NA|TRBJ1-2|TRBV7-2
ASSPRQGSNYGYT
>NA|TRBJ1-1|TRBV6-1
ASSEMWRTGEKAF
>NA|TRBJ1-1|TRBV4-3
ASSPSEGRVEAF
>few|TRBJ1-2|TRBV29-1
SVWTGDGGYT
>NA|TRBJ2-7|TRBV19
ASTRTATSYEQY
>NA|TRBJ2-7|TRBV6-4
AAGGFHTYEQY
>NA|TRBJ1-1|TRBV14
ASSQGTGHLDAF
>NA|TRBJ1-6|TRBV2
ASCRALNNSPLH
>NA|TRBJ1-3|TRBV28
ASIDAATGNTIY
>NA|TRBJ2-3|TRBV7-2
ASSLMVAGSRDTQY
>NA|TRBJ2-2|TRBV14
ASSQELLRSGGELF
>NA|TRBJ1-6|TRBV14
ASSPGGVSYNSPLH
>NA|NA|TRBV28
ASSLQGAVSYEQY
>NA|TRBJ1-3|TRBV6-1
ASSEGGTGVRDTIY
>NA|TRBJ1-1|TRBV30
AWNTGNTEAF
>few|TRBJ1-1|TRBV29-1
SIAGTANSEAF
>NA|TRBJ2-7|TRBV5-1
ATRETGAYEQY
>NA|TRBJ1-1|TRBV27
ASSLQGSNTEAF
>once|TRBJ2-2|TRBV6-5
ASMTNTGELF
>NA|TRBJ2-1|TRBV7-9
ASSSGVGQF
>NA|TRBJ2-3|TRBV14
ASSQRTDTQY
>NA|TRBJ2-6|TRBV27
ASSLAGANVLT
>NA|TRBJ2-7|TRBV14
ASSKKGQQISYEQY
>NA|TRBJ2-2|TRBV6-6
ASSYDRVRVGELF